The sequence of this T cell receptor beta chain was determined in a study of identifying expanded T cells in peripheral blood. The CDR3 is made up of 14 amino acids. V lost 6 bases, J lost 7 bases, and 11 bases stayed unmatched. Germline assignment: CDR1 MDHEN and CDR2 SYDVKM. In regard to this clone: Its antigen is undetermined.

Collection occurred without any documented infections or immune events in donors. Findings of the study overall: Variance in clone template counts between approximately two-week samples significantly increased with total template count across all healthy donors. Technical replicates showed around 1.2 changed clones; two weeks about 16; four weeks 19.

Using immunoSEQ multiplex PCR, the repertoire was profiled, and TCRdb retains in-frame clones only, with some absent. The data hold 60,000 to 80,000 clones, with around 90% observed a single time. The receptor's source is a person aged 18 to 70 in good health. The sample comprised blood. The chain is built from TRBV28 and TRBJ1-1; 7 bases fit TRBD1. CDR3 nucleotide sequence: TGTGCCAGCAGCCTGTGGACAGGAGCTCTTGAAGCTTTCTTT. Its translation: CASSLWTGALEAFF. The variable domain in full, with the rest retrieved from reference TRBV28 and TRBJ1-1, is DVKVTQSSRYLVKRTGEKVFLECVQDMDHENMFWYRQDPGLGLRLIYFSYDVKMKEKGDIPEGYSVSREKKERFSLILESASTNQTSMYLCASSLWTGALEAFFGQGTRLTVV.